The T cell receptor (beta chain) under discussion was sequenced for a study of shared clonotypes between healthy human individuals (dated by TCRdb to 2019 to 2021). For the study in its entirety: The cohort comprised a couple of women and a few men aged 18 to 49 years. For each donor, CD4 naive and CD4 memory were each given three plates, CD8 naive was given two plates, and CD8 memory was given one plate. Blood TCR repertoires of about five healthy adults were deeply sequenced to estimate repertoire size and the extent of clonotype sharing between individuals. Libraries were prepared and TCR repertoires were sequenced by different laboratories using diverse techniques, in order to increase sequencing depth and limit assay-specific biases. Each donor's leukapheresis produced roughly between roughly 0.94 and 9.5 billion PBMCs. On the study overall, not on this receptor specifically: Pairwise subsampling indicated that sequencing depth was expected to affect the degree of clonotype sharing among donors. Because the study included only a small number of donors, the genetic and exposure-history diversity represented was limited. Clonotypes shared by all four sorted-subset donors showed higher generation probabilities than non-shared clonotypes. Estimated clonotype richness was generally larger for naive than for memory subsets. When several donors were compared, the shared fraction of clonotypes was about 5% for naive CD4, more than 3% for naive CD8, about 2.5% for memory CD4, and 0.3% to 0.5% for memory CD8. Incomplete sequencing was indicated by rarefaction of sorted-subset datasets, despite the large sequencing depth. Sampling was restricted to blood, and TCR repertoires in tissue are likely to differ from TCR repertoires in blood.

Using the deep immunoSEQ assay, TCR CDR3 regions were amplified from genomic DNA by multiplex PCR. For each cell subset, the extracted genomic DNA was distributed evenly across all wells of several immunoSEQ 96-well plates, and each plate served as one replicate. For sorted subsets, 150 to 250 ng genomic DNA, equal to 30,000 or so T cell genomes, was loaded into each replicate PCR. The purified libraries were quantified using a Qubit 3.0 fluorometer, sized with a Bioanalyzer 2100, and then quantified again using the KAPA Library Quantification kit. A separate single-read 150-cycle Illumina NextSeq 550 flow cell was used to sequence each immunoSEQ 96-well plate. On the authors' methods: Because the immunoSEQ output included only junctional sequences and no quality scores, the filtering could not be the same as the filtering used for full-length reads. To assign V/J genes and CDR3, sequences were annotated against IMGT germline references using PyIR, a Python wrapper for IgBLAST v1.9. Any read was removed if the V/J assignment was weak (E-value above 1e-6), the CDR3 was missing, or the read contained stop codons, out-of-frame junctions, or ambiguous translated residues. V3J clonotypes were defined as sequences sharing an identical inferred V gene, J gene, and CDR3 amino acid sequence. The percentage overlap between two repertoires was calculated by dividing the number of shared unique clonotypes by the size of the smaller repertoire. RTK rarefaction, the Chao1 estimator, and Recon v2.1 estimates of unobserved clonotypes were used to assess repertoire richness. Generation probabilities for all TCRbeta clonotypes obtained by the gDNA method from four donors were computed using OLGA. TCRdb took over this immuneACCESS table, retaining in-frame rearrangements with V and J assigned. Such tables are incomplete; in checked studies, under half of the missing clones stem from an unresolved V gene, and the remainder is unexplained. The DNA gave D and trimming, while V, J and clone size come from that table. The sample data list more than 1.2 million clones, and just under 99% of these were observed just once. The top ten clonotypes cover around 0.33% of the sample.

Notes on this clone: This receptor's antigen is unknown. Per-base qualities were not stored, and no clone one base away is much larger.

The donors were healthy, HIV-negative adults with no recently reported acute infections or vaccinations. Every donor was a Caucasian adult living in Nashville, Tennessee, USA. CD4+ T cells were enriched through magnetic negative selection, after which naive cells were positively selected on CD45RA and the remaining negative fraction served as the memory subset. Blood was collected by leukapheresis, and PBMCs were isolated by Ficoll-Histopaque density gradient centrifugation and then cryopreserved in liquid nitrogen vapor phase. Purity and quantity of every magnetically sorted T cell population were checked by analytical flow cytometry. Genomic DNA was isolated from every sorted fraction and measured by UV absorbance on a Nanodrop 2000c. Reading the germline V gene gives CDR1 MGHRA and CDR2 YSYEKL. From the cysteine through the phenylalanine, the CDR3 covers 10 amino acids. The kept DNA is CDR3 alone, 30 bases in frame from the first base. V is pared back by 3 bases and J by 5 bases, with 1 base lying between the germline termini.

The clonotype originates from a man aged 25-40 years in good health. The chain was built from TRBV4-1 and TRBJ1-2; the D gene is unclear. Sequencing was carried out using naive CD4+ T cells sorted from blood. The cell subset or site label of this sample denotes: CD45RA+ positively selected. The DNA sequence is TGCGCCAGCAGCCAGTATGGCTACACCTTC. It is translated as CASSQYGYTF.